One T cell receptor (beta chain) is described in this entry. The identical CDR3 is also encoded by other nucleotide sequences in the sample. The germline V gene encodes CDR1 MGHRA and CDR2 YSYEKL. This CDR3 has 13 amino acids. Trimming removed 1 base at V and 1 base at J, with 4 bases between. The source of the sample is a study of shared clonotypes between healthy human individuals. An assay was performed, and its level was deep. For sorted subsets, about 200 ng DNA per replicate equaled tens of thousands of T cell genomes. TCRdb's table, derived via immunoSEQ multiplex PCR, lists solely in-frame clones and lacks some. This sample yields millions of clones, of which about 92% are seen a single time; 0.13% to 0.15% belongs to the top ten.

This chain links TRBV4-1 with TRBJ2-5; D is unclear. Sequenced: naive CD4+ T cells sorted from blood. Described subset: CD45RA+ positively selected. This clonotype was obtained from a man aged 18 to 29 in good health. CDR3 DNA: TGCGCCAGCAGCCAAGCTGTCCAAGAGACCCAGTACTTC. It specifies CASSQAVQETQYF.